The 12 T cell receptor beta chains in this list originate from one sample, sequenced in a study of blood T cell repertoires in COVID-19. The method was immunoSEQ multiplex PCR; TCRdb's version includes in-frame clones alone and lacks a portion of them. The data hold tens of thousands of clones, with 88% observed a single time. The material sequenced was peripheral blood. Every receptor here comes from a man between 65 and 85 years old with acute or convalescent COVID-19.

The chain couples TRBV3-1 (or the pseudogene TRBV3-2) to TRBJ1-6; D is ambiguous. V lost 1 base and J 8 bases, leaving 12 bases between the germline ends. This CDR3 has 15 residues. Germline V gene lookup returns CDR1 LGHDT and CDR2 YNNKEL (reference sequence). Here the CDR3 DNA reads TGTGCCAGCAGCCAAGGACACCTTGATTATTCACCCCTCCACTTT. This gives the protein CASSQGHLDYSPLHF.

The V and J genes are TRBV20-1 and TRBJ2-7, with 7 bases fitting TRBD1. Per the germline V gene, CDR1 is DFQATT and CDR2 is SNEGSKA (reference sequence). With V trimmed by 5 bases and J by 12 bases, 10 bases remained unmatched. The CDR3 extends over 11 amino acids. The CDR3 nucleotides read TGCAGTGCTCCTTACCGACAGGGCGCGTACTTC. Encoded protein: CSAPYRQGAYF.

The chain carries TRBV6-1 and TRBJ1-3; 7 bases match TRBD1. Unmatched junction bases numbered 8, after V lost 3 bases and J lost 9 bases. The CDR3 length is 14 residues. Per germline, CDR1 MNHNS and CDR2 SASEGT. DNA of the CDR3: TGTGCCAGCAGTGACAAAAAGACAGGGACCACCATATATTTT. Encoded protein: CASSDKKTGTTIYF.

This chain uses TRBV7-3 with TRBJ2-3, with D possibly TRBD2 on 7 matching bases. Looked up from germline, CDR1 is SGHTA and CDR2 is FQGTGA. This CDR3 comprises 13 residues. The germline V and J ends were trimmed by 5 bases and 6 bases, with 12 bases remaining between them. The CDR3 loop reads CASSRGAEDTQYF. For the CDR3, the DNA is TGTGCCAGCAGCCGGGGGGCCGAGGATACGCAGTATTTT. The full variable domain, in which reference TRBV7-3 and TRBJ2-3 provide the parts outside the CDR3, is GAGVSQTPSNKVTEKGKYVELRCDPISGHTALYWYRQSLGQGPEFLIYFQGTGAADDSGLPNDRFFAVRPEGSVSTLKIQRTERGDSAVYLCASSRGAEDTQYFGPGTRLTVL.

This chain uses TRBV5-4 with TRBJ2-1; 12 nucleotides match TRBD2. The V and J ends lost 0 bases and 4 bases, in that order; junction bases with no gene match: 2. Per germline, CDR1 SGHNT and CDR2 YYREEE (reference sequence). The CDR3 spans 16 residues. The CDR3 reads CASSLETSGGYNEQFF. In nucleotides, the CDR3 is TGTGCCAGCAGCTTGGAAACTAGCGGGGGGTACAATGAGCAGTTCTTC.

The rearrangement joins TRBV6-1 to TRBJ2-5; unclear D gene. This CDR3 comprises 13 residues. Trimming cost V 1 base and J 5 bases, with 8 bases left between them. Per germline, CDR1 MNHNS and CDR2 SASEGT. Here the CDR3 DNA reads TGTGCCAGCAGTGAAGGAGCGCCGGAGACCCAGTACTTC. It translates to CASSEGAPETQYF.

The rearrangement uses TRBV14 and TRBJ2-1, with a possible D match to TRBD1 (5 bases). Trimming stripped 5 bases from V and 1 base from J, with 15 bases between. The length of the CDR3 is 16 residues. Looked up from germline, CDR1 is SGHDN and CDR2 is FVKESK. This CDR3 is CASSLRARQSYNEQFF. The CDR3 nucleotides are TGTGCCAGCAGCTTAAGGGCTCGACAGTCCTACAATGAGCAGTTCTTC.

The CDR3 loop reads CASSRAEGRLAGNEQFF. The CDR3 coding sequence is TGTGCCAGCAGCCGTGCAGAGGGTCGACTAGCCGGGAATGAGCAGTTCTTC. The chain employs TRBV14 and TRBJ2-1; 7 bases align to TRBD2. This CDR3 contains 17 residues. The junction had 16 bases not matched to a gene; V was cut back by 4 bases and J by 7 bases. CDR1 and CDR2 from the germline V gene are SGHDN and FVKESK.

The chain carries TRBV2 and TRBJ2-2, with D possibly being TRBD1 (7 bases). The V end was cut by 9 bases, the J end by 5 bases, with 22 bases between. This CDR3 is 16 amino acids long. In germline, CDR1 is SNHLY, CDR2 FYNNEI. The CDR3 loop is CASRRAGGTRTGELFF. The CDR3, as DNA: TGTGCCAGTCGGCGGGCAGGGGGGACAAGAACCGGGGAGCTGTTTTTT.

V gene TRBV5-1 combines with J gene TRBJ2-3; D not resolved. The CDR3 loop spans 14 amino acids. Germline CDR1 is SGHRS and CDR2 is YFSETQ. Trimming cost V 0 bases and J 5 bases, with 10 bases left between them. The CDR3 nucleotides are TGCGCCAGCAGCTTGGACCAGTATGGAGATACGCAGTATTTT. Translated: CASSLDQYGDTQYF.

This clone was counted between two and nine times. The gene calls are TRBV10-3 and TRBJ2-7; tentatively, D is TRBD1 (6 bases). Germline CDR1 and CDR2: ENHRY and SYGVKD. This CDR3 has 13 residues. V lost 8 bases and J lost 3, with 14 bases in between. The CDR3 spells CAIRDTLNYEQYF. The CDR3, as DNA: TGTGCCATCCGGGACACCCTAAACTACGAGCAGTACTTC.

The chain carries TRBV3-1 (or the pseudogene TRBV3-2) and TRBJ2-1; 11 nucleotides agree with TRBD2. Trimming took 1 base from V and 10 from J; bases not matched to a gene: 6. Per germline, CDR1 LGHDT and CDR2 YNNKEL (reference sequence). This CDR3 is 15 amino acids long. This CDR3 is CASSQGLLAGEEQFF. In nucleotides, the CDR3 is TGTGCCAGCAGCCAAGGGTTACTAGCGGGGGAGGAGCAGTTCTTC.